The 25 T cell receptor beta chains given below trace back to one sample, sequenced in a study of memory CD4+ T cells and cytomegalovirus serostatus. Single viable CD3+CD4+CD8-CD45RO+ cells were sorted as the memory CD4+ T cells. TCRdb keeps only in-frame clones here, not all; method: immunoSEQ multiplex PCR. The data show around 63,000 clones, roughly 75% seen once. The sequencing input was memory CD4+ T cells from blood. The receptors were gathered from an adult in good health and CMV-seronegative. Some clones in this sample may be carry-over from other donors' samples.

The rearrangement uses TRBV15 and TRBJ1-3; D ambiguous. Trimming took off 0 bases at V and 7 bases at J, with 4 bases between the two ends. The germline gives CDR1 LNHNV, CDR2 YYDKDF (reference sequence). CDR3 length equals 12 residues. In nucleotides, the CDR3 is TGTGCCACCAGCAGAGATAAGAACACCATATATTTT. It codes for CATSRDKNTIYF.

This chain uses TRBV11-2 with TRBJ2-7, with 10 bases lining up with TRBD2. The V gene end was trimmed by 2 bases and the J gene end by 4 bases; junction bases not matched to a gene: 2. The CDR3 extends over 14 amino acids. Germline assignment: CDR1 SGHAT and CDR2 FQNNGV. CDR3 bases: TGTGCCAGCAGCTTACTACTAGCGGGGTACGAGCAGTACTTC. The encoded protein is CASSLLLAGYEQYF.

The chain is built from TRBV27 and TRBJ2-3; 7 positions agree with TRBD2. Germline-derived CDR1 and CDR2 are MNHEY and SMNVEV (reference sequence). This CDR3 is built from 14 residues. The V gene end was trimmed by 5 bases and the J gene end by 3 bases; junction bases not matched to a gene: 5. This CDR3 is CASSDPGLTDTQYF. CDR3 nucleotides: TGTGCCAGCAGTGACCCGGGACTAACAGATACGCAGTATTTT.

V gene TRBV29-1 combines with J gene TRBJ1-4; D gene uncertain. The CDR3 extends over 15 amino acids. The germline V and J ends were trimmed by 5 bases and 5 bases, with 18 bases remaining between them. Germline V gene sequence: CDR1 SQVTM, CDR2 ANQGSEA. The CDR3 region is CSVHGSGVGNEKLFF. CDR3 in DNA: TGCAGCGTTCATGGGTCGGGAGTTGGCAATGAAAAACTGTTTTTT.

As DNA, the CDR3 is TGTGCCTGGAGCCGGACAGGGATAGGCTACACCTTC. It codes for CAWSRTGIGYTF. The rearrangement links TRBV30 to TRBJ1-2; TRBD1 aligns across 8 bases. Germline V CDR1 and CDR2: GTSNPN, SVGIG (reference sequence). Trimming took 3 bases from V and 8 from J; bases not matched to a gene: 5. The CDR3 totals 12 residues.

This chain links TRBV10-1 with TRBJ2-5; 13 bases are a match to TRBD2. The V gene's germline CDR1 is WNHNN and CDR2 SYGVQD (reference sequence). The CDR3 is 15 amino acids. V trimming: 5 bases; J trimming: 1 base; junction bases outside the gene matches: 1. For the CDR3, the DNA is TGCGCCAGCAGTCGACTAGCGGGGGGCCAAGAGACCCAGTACTTC. It is translated as CASSRLAGGQETQYF.

The V gene is TRBV7-9, the J gene TRBJ2-1; tentatively, D is TRBD2 (5 bases). V was trimmed by 5 bases and J by 3 bases, leaving 17 bases between them. This CDR3 spans 16 amino acids. Germline V CDR1 and CDR2: SEHNR, FQNEAQ (reference sequence). CDR3 coding DNA: TGTGCCAGCAGCCCTCCCGGGGTATTAGGCTACAATGAGCAGTTCTTC. Protein product: CASSPPGVLGYNEQFF.

The J gene is TRBJ2-5, the V gene TRBV29-1, with D perhaps matching TRBD2 (5 bases). V gave up 2 bases and J gave up 4 bases, with 20 bases separating them. Looked up from germline, CDR1 is SQVTM and CDR2 is ANQGSEA. The CDR3 length is 16 residues. The CDR3 DNA sequence: TGCAGCGTTGAATCCCCAGCGGCTCGCGTCGGAGAGACCCAGTACTTC. This gives the protein CSVESPAARVGETQYF.

The rearrangement joins TRBV5-1 to TRBJ2-5; D gene uncertain. Trimming stripped 7 bases from V and 4 bases from J, with 11 bases between. Germline CDR1 and CDR2: SGHRS and YFSETQ. The CDR3 runs to 12 residues. Written as DNA, the CDR3 is TGCGCCAGCCGTGAGTTGGCAGAGACCCAGTACTTC. It codes for CASRELAETQYF.

CDR3 sequence: CASSEQGLEGYTF. The CDR3 DNA is TGTGCCAGCAGCGAACAGGGTTTGGAGGGCTACACCTTC. The chain links TRBV2 to TRBJ1-2; TRBD1 might be the D (6 bases). V lost 6 bases, J lost 8 bases, and 16 bases lay in between. CDR3 size: 13 residues. Germline CDR1 and CDR2: SNHLY and FYNNEI.

V gene TRBV28 combines with J gene TRBJ1-2; possibly TRBD1 for D (5 bases). This CDR3 is 13 amino acids long. Trimming stripped 6 bases from V and 2 bases from J, with 10 bases between. Germline V gene data show CDR1 as MDHEN and CDR2 as SYDVKM. The CDR3: CASSQQANYGYTF. CDR3 coding DNA: TGTGCCAGCAGCCAACAGGCGAACTATGGCTACACCTTC.

This chain uses TRBV7-9 with TRBJ2-3; tentatively, D is TRBD2 (6 bases). The CDR3 spans 15 residues. Deletions cut 4 bases from V and 0 bases from J, with 11 bases between. The germline V gene encodes CDR1 SEHNR and CDR2 FQNEAQ (reference sequence). As DNA, the CDR3 is TGTGCCAGCAGCTCCCGACTAGAGAGCACAGATACGCAGTATTTT. This sequence encodes CASSSRLESTDTQYF.

The chain uses TRBV7-9 and TRBJ1-1, with D uncertain. The CDR3 spans 11 residues. Germline CDR1 is SEHNR and CDR2 is FQNEAQ (reference sequence). V was clipped by 7 bases and J by 7 bases, with 10 bases between them. This CDR3 is CASTTEVEAFF. In DNA form, the CDR3 reads TGTGCCAGCACCACAGAGGTTGAAGCTTTCTTT.

The chain combines TRBV7-2 with TRBJ2-7; 9 bases map to TRBD2. V lost 1 base, J lost 4 bases, and 14 bases stayed unmatched. This CDR3 region has 18 residues. Germline lookup yields CDR1 SGHTA and CDR2 FQGNSA. In DNA form, the CDR3 reads TGTGCCAGCAGCTTAGTAGCGACTAGCGGAAGAGAATGGTACGAGCAGTACTTC. Residues: CASSLVATSGREWYEQYF. Full variable domain (remainder filled in from reference TRBV7-2 and TRBJ2-7): GAGVSQSPSNKVTEKGKDVELRCDPISGHTALYWYRQSLGQGLEFLIYFQGNSAPDKSGLPSDRFSAERTGGSVSTLTIQRTQQEDSAVYLCASSLVATSGREWYEQYFGPGTRLTVT.

The chain has TRBV27 and TRBJ2-7, with TRBD2 matching over 8 bases. The CDR3 extends over 13 amino acids. The trim removed 6 bases at V and 1 base at J, leaving 2 bases unmatched. Per the germline V gene, CDR1 is MNHEY and CDR2 is SMNVEV (reference sequence). CDR3: CASRREGSYEQYF. For the CDR3, the DNA is TGTGCCAGCAGACGGGAGGGATCCTACGAGCAGTACTTC.

This rearrangement joins TRBV28 to TRBJ2-7; 7 bases match TRBD1. After removal of 5 bases from V and 2 bases from J, the junction contained 15 bases not matched to a gene. There are 17 residues in the CDR3. Germline CDR1 is MDHEN and CDR2 is SYDVKM. CDR3 loop: CASSTDRDSTGAYEQYF. CDR3 coding DNA: TGTGCCAGCAGTACTGACAGGGACAGTACAGGGGCCTACGAGCAGTACTTC. The whole variable domain, filled in from reference TRBV28 and TRBJ2-7, reads DVKVTQSSRYLVKRTGEKVFLECVQDMDHENMFWYRQDPGLGLRLIYFSYDVKMKEKGDIPEGYSVSREKKERFSLILESASTNQTSMYLCASSTDRDSTGAYEQYFGPGTRLTVT.

Only a few counts were recorded for this clone. The chain joins TRBV5-4 to TRBJ1-1; TRBD1 aligns across 9 bases. The CDR3 has 17 amino acids. Germline loops: CDR1 SGHNT, CDR2 YYREEE (reference sequence). The V gene end was trimmed by 4 bases and the J gene end by 0 bases; junction bases not matched to a gene: 10. CDR3: CASSPGQGSRMNTEAFF. DNA for the CDR3: TGTGCCAGCAGCCCGGGACAGGGTTCCCGAATGAACACTGAAGCTTTCTTT.

This clone was seen more than once but under ten times. The chain joins TRBV5-1 to TRBJ1-4; unclear D gene. CDR1 and CDR2 (germline): SGHRS, YFSETQ. The CDR3 is 15 amino acids. The V end lost 4 bases, the J end lost 4 bases, and 14 bases lay between the germline ends. In DNA, the CDR3 is TGCGCCAGCAGCCCAGAGGCACAGCTTAATGAAAAACTGTTTTTT. Translated: CASSPEAQLNEKLFF.

The chain uses TRBV6-5 and TRBJ1-4; D uncertain. In germline, CDR1 is MNHEY, CDR2 SVGAGI. This CDR3 spans 12 amino acids. V shed 8 bases and J shed 11 bases, with 15 bases lying between them. In nucleotides, the CDR3 is TGTGCCAGCGCCCAGTCGGGAGGGAAACTGTTTTTT. It translates to CASAQSGGKLFF.

The sample holds a few counts of this clone. The chain combines TRBV7-9 with TRBJ1-2; D is possibly TRBD1 (6 bases). Germline CDR1 is SEHNR and CDR2 is FQNEAQ (reference sequence). Deletions cut 7 bases from V and 9 bases from J, with 24 bases between. The CDR3 extends over 15 amino acids. The CDR3 DNA reads as TGTGCCAGCAAGCCCAATTTGTCGGGGGCGCCGAGCTACACCTTC. Translating it yields CASKPNLSGAPSYTF.

V and J are TRBV12-5 and TRBJ1-3, with 7 bases matching TRBD1. Germline V gene lookup returns CDR1 LGHNT and CDR2 FRNRAP. J gave up 3 bases and V 3 bases, and 5 bases lay outside the gene matches. CDR3 length: 15 residues. The CDR3 sequence: CASGLQRGLGNTIYF. The CDR3 nucleotides are TGTGCTAGTGGTTTACAGAGGGGGCTTGGAAACACCATATATTTT.

The rearrangement links TRBV12-5 to TRBJ1-1; D is uncertain. Looked up from germline, CDR1 is LGHNT and CDR2 is FRNRAP. The CDR3 is made up of 15 amino acids. Trimming removed 1 base from V and 1 base from J, with 10 bases in between. CDR3 in DNA: TGTGCTAGTGGTTTGGGGGCCGGGCGGAACACTGAAGCTTTCTTT. Its translation is CASGLGAGRNTEAFF. Together with reference TRBV12-5 and TRBJ1-1, the CDR3 gives the full variable domain: DARVTQTPRHKVTEMGQEVTMRCQPILGHNTVFWYRQTMMQGLELLAYFRNRAPLDDSGMPKDRFSAEMPDATLATLKIQPSEPRDSAVYFCASGLGAGRNTEAFFGQGTRLTVV.

The chain recombines TRBV29-1 with TRBJ1-2, with D hard to call. This CDR3 is built from 12 residues. CDR1 is SQVTM, CDR2 ANQGSEA, per germline. V gave up 1 base and J gave up 6 bases, with 9 bases separating them. This CDR3 is CSVEVSPDGYTF. In DNA form, the CDR3 reads TGCAGCGTTGAAGTGTCTCCCGATGGCTACACCTTC. Supplemented by reference TRBV29-1 and TRBJ1-2, the full variable domain reads SAVISQKPSRDICQRGTSLTIQCQVDSQVTMMFWYRQQPGQSLTLIATANQGSEATYESGFVIDKFPISRPNLTFSTLTVSNMSPEDSSIYLCSVEVSPDGYTFGSGTRLTVV.

The rearrangement links TRBV2 to TRBJ2-4; D unclear. Trimming took off 2 bases at V and 4 bases at J, with 9 bases between the two ends. The germline gives CDR1 SNHLY, CDR2 FYNNEI. The CDR3 runs 14 residues. CDR3 DNA: TGTGCCAGCAGTGAAACAGCGAATAAAAACATTCAGTACTTC. Translation: CASSETANKNIQYF.

V is TRBV6-6 and J is TRBJ1-5; a possible D gene is TRBD1 (6 bases). V was cut by 10 bases and J by 5 bases, with 21 bases left in between. From germline, CDR1 is MNHNY and CDR2 SVGAGI (reference sequence). CDR3 length: 15 residues. CDR3 sequence: CATGVAGVPDQPQHF. DNA of the CDR3: TGTGCCACCGGGGTGGCAGGGGTACCCGATCAGCCCCAGCATTTT.